This record concerns one T cell receptor beta chain sequence. The sample is drawn from a study of OX40 agonist ivuxolimab in advanced cancers. Turning to the study itself: Prior anti-PD-1, anti-PD-L1 or anti-CTLA-4 therapy did not bar entry, and more than 35% had some. Three partial responders included one hepatocellular carcinoma patient and two cutaneous melanoma patients.

Exclusion applied to patients with autoimmune disease history or systemic immunosuppression. Drawing of blood for sampling happened at baseline, at cycle 4 day 1, and at cycle 7 day 1. This CDR3 is 15 amino acids long. The trim removed 6 bases at V and 0 bases at J, leaving 4 bases unmatched. Germline CDR1 and CDR2: SNHLY and FYNNEI. The data were produced by immunoSEQ multiplex PCR, yet TCRdb's version contains in-frame clones alone and is incomplete. Here the sample spans about 79,000 clones, about 88% being singletons. The chain has TRBV2 and TRBJ1-5; 8 nucleotides agree with TRBD1. The origin of this receptor is an adult with an advanced solid tumor such as melanoma, head and neck, liver or kidney cancer. Sequencing was performed on CD4+ or CD8+ T cells sorted from blood, taken in a trial of the OX40 agonist ivuxolimab. The CDR3: CASRQGDISNQPQHF. CDR3 nucleotides: TGTGCCAGCAGACAGGGGGATATTAGCAATCAGCCCCAGCATTTT.